This TCR beta chain was profiled in a study of cytotoxic CD8 clonotypes in ibrutinib-treated CLL. Findings and caveats of the study: Baseline clonality, higher than in age-matched healthy donors, tracked circulating CD8+ T-cell counts.

Clones were read by immunoSEQ multiplex PCR, and TCRdb kept only the in-frame ones, dropping some. The sample has hundreds of thousands of clones; about 61% are singletons. Comments on this clone: The antigen remains undetermined.

V gave up 6 bases and J gave up 4 bases; unmatched junction bases: 13. CDR3 length: 16 amino acids. The germline gives CDR1 SQVTM, CDR2 ANQGSEA. This chain joins TRBV29-1 and TRBJ1-4; 8 bases match TRBD1. The sample consisted of PBMCs, taken after 36 months of ibrutinib treatment. The TCR was taken from a human donor with chronic lymphocytic leukemia. CDR3 DNA: TGCAGCGTGAGGCTCTGGGACAGGAGTTTTAATGAAAAACTGTTTTTT. Translation gives CSVRLWDRSFNEKLFF. The full variable domain, in which reference TRBV29-1 and TRBJ1-4 provide the parts outside the CDR3, is SAVISQKPSRDICQRGTSLTIQCQVDSQVTMMFWYRQQPGQSLTLIATANQGSEATYESGFVIDKFPISRPNLTFSTLTVSNMSPEDSSIYLCSVRLWDRSFNEKLFFGSGTQLSVL.